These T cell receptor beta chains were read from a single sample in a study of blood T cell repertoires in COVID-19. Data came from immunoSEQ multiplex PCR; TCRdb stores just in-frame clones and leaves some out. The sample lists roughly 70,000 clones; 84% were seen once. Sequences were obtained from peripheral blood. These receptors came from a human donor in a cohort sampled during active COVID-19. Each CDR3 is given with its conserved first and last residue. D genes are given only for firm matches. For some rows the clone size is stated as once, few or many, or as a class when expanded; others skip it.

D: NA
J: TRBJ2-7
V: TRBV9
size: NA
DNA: TGTGCCAGCAGCGTTGGACAGGAGGGCTACGAGCAGTACTTC
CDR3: CASSVGQEGYEQYF

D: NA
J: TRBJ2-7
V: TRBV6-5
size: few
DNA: TGTGCCAGCAGTTACTCGATGCTAGGCGAGCAGTACTTC
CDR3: CASSYSMLGEQYF

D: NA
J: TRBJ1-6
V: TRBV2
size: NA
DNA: TGTGCCAGCAGTGAAGAGGGTGTTGCGGGTTCACCCCTCCACTTT
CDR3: CASSEEGVAGSPLHF

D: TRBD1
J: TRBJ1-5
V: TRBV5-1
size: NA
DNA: TGCGCCAGCAGCTCGAGACAGGGAGTCAGGAGCAATCAGCCCCAGCATTTT
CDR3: CASSSRQGVRSNQPQHF

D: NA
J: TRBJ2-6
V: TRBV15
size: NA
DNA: TGTGCCACCAGCAGGAGTACCCACTCTGGGGCCAACGTCCTGACTTTC
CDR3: CATSRSTHSGANVLTF

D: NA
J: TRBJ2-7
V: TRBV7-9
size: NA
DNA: TGTGCCAGCAGCCCGCGGGACGGAAGCTCCTACGAGCAGTACTTC
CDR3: CASSPRDGSSYEQYF

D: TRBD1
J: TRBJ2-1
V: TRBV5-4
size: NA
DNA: TGTGCCAGCAGCTTCTGGGACAGGGACTACAATGAGCAGTTCTTC
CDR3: CASSFWDRDYNEQFF

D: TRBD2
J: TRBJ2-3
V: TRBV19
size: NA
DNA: TGTGCCAGTGGAGGGCTAGCGGGGAGGGGTATAGATACGCAGTATTTT
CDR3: CASGGLAGRGIDTQYF

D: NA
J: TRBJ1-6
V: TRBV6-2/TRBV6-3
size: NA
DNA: TGTGCCAGCAGTTACTCAAGCGCGGAGGAGAGCTCCTATAATTCACCCCTCCACTTT
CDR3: CASSYSSAEESSYNSPLHF

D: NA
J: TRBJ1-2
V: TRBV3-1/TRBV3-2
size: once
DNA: TGTGCCAGCAGCCCCGTGCCCGGTAACTATGGCTACACCTTC
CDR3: CASSPVPGNYGYTF

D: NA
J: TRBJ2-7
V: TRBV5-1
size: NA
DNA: TGCGCCAGCAGCCTTACCCCGGCGGGCGCCTCCTACGAGCAGTACTTC
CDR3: CASSLTPAGASYEQYF

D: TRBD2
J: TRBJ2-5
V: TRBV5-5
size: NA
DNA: TGTGCCAGCAGCTTGGCCGGGAGCGGGGGTAACCAAGAGACCCAGTACTTC
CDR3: CASSLAGSGGNQETQYF

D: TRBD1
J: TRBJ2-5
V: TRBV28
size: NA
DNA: TGTGCCAGCAGTTTACCGGGACAGGGCGGAGAGACCCAGTACTTC
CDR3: CASSLPGQGGETQYF

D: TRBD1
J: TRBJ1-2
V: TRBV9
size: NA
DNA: TGTGCCAGCAGCTACGGGACAGAGGAGGGCTACACCTTC
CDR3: CASSYGTEEGYTF

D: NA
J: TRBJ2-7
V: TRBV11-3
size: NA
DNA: TGTGCCAGCAGCTTAGATCAGAGCTTGAGGGTTTCTCACGAGCAGTACTTC
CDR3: CASSLDQSLRVSHEQYF

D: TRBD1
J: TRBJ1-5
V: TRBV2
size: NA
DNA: TGTGCCAGCAGTTCCGGGACAGGGCCGGGTCAGCCCCAGCATTTT
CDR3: CASSSGTGPGQPQHF

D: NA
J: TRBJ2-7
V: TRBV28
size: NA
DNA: TGTGCCAGCAGTTTAGCCCAGGGAGGATCCTACGAGCAGTACTTC
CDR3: CASSLAQGGSYEQYF

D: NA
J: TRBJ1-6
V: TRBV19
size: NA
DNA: TGTGCCAGTAGCTCAGGGGATTTTGTCACTTCACCCCTCCACTTT
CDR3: CASSSGDFVTSPLHF

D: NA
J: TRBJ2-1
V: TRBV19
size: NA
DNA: TGTGCCAGTACGGAGTACAATGAGCAGTTCTTC
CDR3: CASTEYNEQFF

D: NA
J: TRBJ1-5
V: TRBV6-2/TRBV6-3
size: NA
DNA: TGTGCCAGCAGTTACCGCCAGGGCGGCAATCAGCCCCAGCATTTT
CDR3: CASSYRQGGNQPQHF

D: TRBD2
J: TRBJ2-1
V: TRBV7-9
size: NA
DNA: TGTGCCAGCAGCCCCGGGACTAGCGGGGGGAGCTCCTACAATGAGCAGTTCTTC
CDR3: CASSPGTSGGSSYNEQFF

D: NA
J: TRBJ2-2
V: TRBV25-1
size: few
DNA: TGTGCCAGCAGTGGGGACTTTGACACCGGGGAGCTGTTTTTT
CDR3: CASSGDFDTGELFF

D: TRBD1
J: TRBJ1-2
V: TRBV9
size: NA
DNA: TGTGCCAGCGGAAAGGGACAGTCATATGGCTACACCTTC
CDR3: CASGKGQSYGYTF

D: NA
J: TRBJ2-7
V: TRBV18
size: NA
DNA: TGTGCCAGCTCACTAGGGCAGGGCTCCTACGAGCAGTACTTC
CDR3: CASSLGQGSYEQYF

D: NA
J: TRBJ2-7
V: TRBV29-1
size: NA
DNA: TGCAGCGTTGTACAGGACTCCTACGAGCAGTACTTC
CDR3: CSVVQDSYEQYF